This T cell receptor (beta chain) was found in a study of T cell changes during pregnancy in multiple sclerosis. CDR3 length: 11 residues. CDR1 and CDR2 (germline): MNHEY, SMNVEV (reference sequence). V shed 8 bases and J shed 6 bases, with 7 bases lying between them. Method: immunoSEQ multiplex PCR; TCRdb's copy keeps in-frame clones and lacks some. Of tens of thousands of clones in the sample, approximately 92% were seen once. This chain uses TRBV27 with TRBJ2-2, with D possibly being TRBD2 (5 bases). The starting material was CD4+ T cells from peripheral blood mononuclear cells, obtained before pregnancy. The receptor comes from a female donor with multiple sclerosis, enrolled in a pregnancy study. The CDR3 nucleotides are TGTGCCAGCTCGAGGGCCGGGGAGCTGTTTTTT. Translated: CASSRAGELFF.